This TCR beta chain was sequenced during a study of cytomegalovirus exposure and HLA in healthy donors. General study findings and limits: Most TCR sequences showed up rarely, but some public TCRs showed up in many donors. It has been reported that TCR beta sequences accurately predicted the HLA-A and HLA-B alleles of most subjects.

In the PCR, 60 Vbeta and 13 Jbeta primers were used. Clones were read by immunoSEQ multiplex PCR, and TCRdb kept only the in-frame ones, dropping some. The table for this sample gives roughly 120,000 clones. With 3 bases clipped from V and 1 base from J, the junction kept 7 bases outside the gene matches. The germline V gene has CDR1 SGHNT and CDR2 YYREEE (reference sequence). This CDR3 region has 16 residues. In regard to this clone: The antigen remains unidentified.

V gene TRBV5-4 combines with J gene TRBJ2-1; TRBD1 agrees at 7 bases. The receptor was derived from a man aged 35-49 years in good health and CMV-seronegative. Input material: PBMCs. In nucleotides, the CDR3 is TGTGCCAGCAGCTCTAAGGGGGCAAGGTCCTACAATGAGCAGTTCTTC. This sequence encodes CASSSKGARSYNEQFF.